The text below deals with one T cell receptor beta chain. Antigen unknown. CDR3 length: 15 residues. CDR1 and CDR2 from the germline V gene are DFQATT and SNEGSKA (reference sequence). The trim removed 1 base at V and 7 bases at J, leaving 5 bases unmatched. TCRdb re-derived calls from the RACE reads in MiXCR, one entry per CDR3 protein. The sample records about 360,000 distinct CDR3 sequences, more than 4.5% being singletons. The time point: patch test 1, 2 weeks after DPC sensitization. Treatment meaning: therapeutic diphenylcyclopropenone sensitization with weekly scalp DPC. The data stem from a study of human T cells and chemical hapten exposure. At the level of the study: Donors were sensitized with 2% DPC on the upper inner arm. Diphenylcyclopropenone, dosed weekly to the scalp, was given to patients throughout the approximately 23-week study.

Study-wide results and limits: TCRs exceeding 1 in 1000 frequency stayed unchanged with DPC sensitization.

This chain uses TRBV20-1 with TRBJ1-6; 9 bases agree with TRBD1. This sequence originates from a woman in her forties or fifties with alopecia areata. Some clones in this sample may be carry-over from other donors' samples. The sample consisted of whole blood, taken in connection with sensitization to the hapten diphenylcyclopropenone (DPC). This chain's CDR3 is CSARVRTGENSPLHF. CDR3 nucleotide sequence: TGCAGTGCTAGAGTCCGGACAGGGGAAAATTCACCCCTCCACTTT.